This T cell receptor (beta chain) was identified in a study of human T cells and chemical hapten exposure (dated by TCRdb to about 2021). A note on the overall study: For sensitization, 2% DPC in acetone was applied to a 2 cm by 2 cm area of upper inner arm skin. About 29 alopecia patients gave blood for TCR sequencing at one to four time points (pre-sensitization, 2, 6 and 24 weeks). In alopecia patients, the study followed how the peripheral blood TCR repertoire changed in vivo over primary and secondary sensitization to diphenylcyclopropenone (DPC), a hapten. Blood samples were taken from patients before sensitization (week 0) and at 2, 6 and about 24 weeks after DPC sensitization. Libraries were pooled for sequencing, and per-sample TCR yields varied mainly because of small differences in library volumes within the pool. Patch testing was performed on the upper back with Finn chambers containing 0.01% DPC, and the patch tests were scored after 6 days according to International Contact Dermatitis Research Group standards. Most of the patients in the cohort were female, and the cohort covered alopecia areata with under or over 50% scalp involvement, alopecia totalis and alopecia universalis. Throughout the approximately 22-week study period, patients were also given weekly therapeutic DPC doses on the scalp. What the authors observed across the whole study: DPC sensitization did not change the number of TCRs with a frequency above 1 in 1000, and there was no evidence of changes in global repertoire structure. After repeated subsampling, the strength of the expansion versus patch-test correlation and the threshold at which it became significant changed. A positive correlation was found between the number of PT1 expanded TCRs and patch test score, with significance reached at thresholds 8, 16 and 32 but not 4. Compared with pre-sensitization or healthy control sets, expanded TCRs formed significantly more large CDR3 similarity clusters, which is consistent with antigen-driven responses. Because all patients had alopecia, a presumed autoimmune disease, the immune response of the patients might differ from that of healthy individuals.

The sample's time point label is to be understood as: pre-sensitization, week 0. The treatment or condition label here, explained by the study, means: therapeutic diphenylcyclopropenone sensitization with weekly scalp DPC. Blood at each patch-test visit was drawn before the patch test was applied. Patients were considered eligible if aged 18 to 70, diagnosed with alopecia and deemed suitable for DPC therapy, and patients were excluded if pregnant. Total RNA was isolated from unfractionated whole blood collected in Tempus Blood RNA tubes. Counted from cysteine to phenylalanine, this CDR3 has 13 amino acids. Only the CDR3 portion is preserved as DNA: 39 bases, with reading frame beginning at the first base. V lost 5 bases and J lost 4 bases; the stretch between them is 8 bases long. CDR1 and CDR2 (MNHEY, SVGEGT) derive from the germline V gene. Receptor libraries were prepared by RACE. The reads were generated on a NextSeq 500. During library preparation, unique molecular identifiers were attached to individual cDNA molecules so that TCRs could be counted quantitatively and reproducibly. For every blood RNA sample, sequencing covered both the TCR alpha and TCR beta chains. The published analysis was carried out like this. A median of approximately 96,000 TCRs per sample was observed, with a range of about 20,000 to 690,600. V, J and CDR3 annotation of the TCR reads was performed with the Decombinator software suite. Every sample was subsampled to the same number of TCRs (28,000) for the PS versus PT1 abundance plots. TCRs were defined as expanded if absent before sensitization and observed at least eight times at the 2-week time point. The public reads were quality trimmed at Q25 with fastp and then assembled into clones with MiXCR by TCRdb, keeping productive beta chains. A single entry per CDR3 protein holds the most common genes and DNA from its merged rows. V and J calls and clone size were set by TCRdb, not the authors. This sample lists tens of thousands of distinct CDR3 sequences; about a tenth were detected once. The ten largest clones capture around 4.8% of the sample.

This clonotype has a count of ten or more. There is no known antigen for this receptor. No qualities accompany the bases; no much larger clone lies one base away. Sequences were derived from whole blood, sampled in connection with sensitization to the hapten diphenylcyclopropenone (DPC). The receptor chain draws on TRBV6-2 or TRBV6-3 and TRBJ2-2, with an unclear D gene assignment. The sequence came from a woman aged 45-59 years with alopecia areata. Some clones in this sample may be carry-over from other donors' samples. The nucleotides are TGTGCCAGCAGTCGAAGTAGCACCGGGGAGCTGTTTTTT. This gives the protein CASSRSSTGELFF.